This record covers a single T cell receptor (beta chain). The record originates from a study of blood T cell repertoires in COVID-19. TCRdb's table, derived via immunoSEQ multiplex PCR, lists solely in-frame clones and lacks some. This table holds 160,000 or so clones, around 82% found once. CDR3 length: 16 amino acids. Trimming removed 0 bases from V and 0 bases from J, with 12 bases in between. Germline V gene lookup returns CDR1 MGHRA and CDR2 YSYEKL. This sequence joins TRBV4-1 and TRBJ2-7, with D unclear. Source material: PBMCs or T cells enriched from blood (not recorded which). The receptor was isolated from a man aged 55 to 70 who had recovered from COVID-19. CDR3 residues: CASSQEVYSSSYEQYF. CDR3 DNA sequence: TGCGCCAGCAGCCAAGAAGTCTACAGCAGCTCCTACGAGCAGTACTTC.